The TCR beta chain described here comes from a study of human T cells and chemical hapten exposure. From the RACE reads, TCRdb called clonotypes with MiXCR, one entry per CDR3 protein. This sample carries fewer than 300,000 distinct CDR3 sequences, 7.5% to 9% of them seen once, and the ten largest clones take about 2.5%. In its sample, this clonotype was seen a few times. Antigen unknown. Time point here: pre-sensitization, week 0. Stated treatment: therapeutic diphenylcyclopropenone sensitization with weekly scalp DPC. The study, taken as a whole, reports: It was expanded TCRs that formed significantly more large CDR3 similarity clusters than controls did.

Trimming shortened V by 0 bases and J by 5 bases, and 15 bases separated the two germline ends. Germline-derived CDR1 and CDR2 are SGHRS and YFSETQ. The CDR3 covers 15 residues. The sequences come from whole blood, collected in connection with sensitization to the hapten diphenylcyclopropenone (DPC). The sequence was collected from a woman aged 35 to 49 with alopecia areata. Some clones in this sample may be carry-over from other donors' samples. The chain employs TRBV5-1 and TRBJ2-7; no reliable D call. The CDR3 protein is CASSLEGSEWNEQYF. DNA of the CDR3: TGCGCCAGCAGCTTGGAAGGATCCGAGTGGAACGAGCAGTACTTC.